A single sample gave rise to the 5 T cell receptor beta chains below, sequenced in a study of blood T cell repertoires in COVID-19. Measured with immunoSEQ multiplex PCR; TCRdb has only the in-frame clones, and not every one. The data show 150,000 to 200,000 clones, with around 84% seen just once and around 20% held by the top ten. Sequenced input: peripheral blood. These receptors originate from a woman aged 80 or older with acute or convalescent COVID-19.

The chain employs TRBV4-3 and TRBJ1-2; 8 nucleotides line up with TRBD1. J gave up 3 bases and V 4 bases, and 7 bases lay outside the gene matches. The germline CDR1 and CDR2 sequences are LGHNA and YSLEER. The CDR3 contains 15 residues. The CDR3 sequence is CASSRGQGTDYGYTF. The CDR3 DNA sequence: TGCGCCAGCAGCCGAGGACAGGGAACGGACTATGGCTACACCTTC.

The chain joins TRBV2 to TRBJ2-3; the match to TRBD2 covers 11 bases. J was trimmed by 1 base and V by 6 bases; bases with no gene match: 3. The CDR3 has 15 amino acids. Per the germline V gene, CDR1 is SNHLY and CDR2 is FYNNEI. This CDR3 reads CASSVLAGGTDTQYF. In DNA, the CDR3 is TGTGCCAGCAGCGTACTAGCGGGAGGCACAGATACGCAGTATTTT.

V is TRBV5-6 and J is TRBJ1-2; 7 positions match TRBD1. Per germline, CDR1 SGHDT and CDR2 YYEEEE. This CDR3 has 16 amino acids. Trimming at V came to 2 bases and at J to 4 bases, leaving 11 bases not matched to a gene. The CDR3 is CASSFPGGTAIYGYTF. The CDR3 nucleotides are TGTGCCAGCAGCTTTCCCGGCGGGACAGCAATCTATGGCTACACCTTC.

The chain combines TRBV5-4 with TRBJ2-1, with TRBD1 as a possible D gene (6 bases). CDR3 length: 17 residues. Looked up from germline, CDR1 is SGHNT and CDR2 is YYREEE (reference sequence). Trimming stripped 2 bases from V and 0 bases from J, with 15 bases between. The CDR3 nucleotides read TGTGCCAGCAGCTTCACTTCTGGACAGAGCTCCTACAATGAGCAGTTCTTC. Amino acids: CASSFTSGQSSYNEQFF.

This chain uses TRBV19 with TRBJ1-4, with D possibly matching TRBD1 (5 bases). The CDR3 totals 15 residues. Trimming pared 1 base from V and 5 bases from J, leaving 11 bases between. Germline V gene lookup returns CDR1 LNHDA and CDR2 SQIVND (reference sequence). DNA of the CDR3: TGTGCCAGTAGTATAGGATCAGGGTGGAATGAAAAACTGTTTTTT. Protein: CASSIGSGWNEKLFF.